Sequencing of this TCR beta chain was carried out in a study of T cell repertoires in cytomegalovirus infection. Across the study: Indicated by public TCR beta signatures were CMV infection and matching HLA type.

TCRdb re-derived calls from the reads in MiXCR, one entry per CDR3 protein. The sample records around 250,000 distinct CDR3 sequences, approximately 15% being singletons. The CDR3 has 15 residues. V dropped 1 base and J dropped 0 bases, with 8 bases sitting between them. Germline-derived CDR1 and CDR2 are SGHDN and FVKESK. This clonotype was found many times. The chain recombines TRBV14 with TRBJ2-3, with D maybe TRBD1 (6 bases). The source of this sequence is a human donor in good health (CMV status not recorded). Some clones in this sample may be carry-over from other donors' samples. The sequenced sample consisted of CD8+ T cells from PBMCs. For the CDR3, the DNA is TGTGCCAGCAGCCAAGGACAGGCTAGCACAGATACGCAGTATTTT. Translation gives CASSQGQASTDTQYF.